This entry lists 23 T cell receptor delta chains sequenced from one sample in a study of gamma-delta T cells after stem cell transplantation. TCRdb re-called the RT-PCR reads via CATT. The table lists about 1,300 delta-chain clones, more than 25% of them singletons. Sequencing used gamma-delta T cells. These TCRs come from a human donor. It is not recorded whose cells these are; they may come from a transplant donor.

This clone is labeled medium-sized. J is TRDJ1 and V is TRDV1; D perhaps matches TRDD2 (6 bases). With 0 bases removed from V and 0 bases from J, the gap between germline ends came to 26 bases. Germline CDR1 is TSWWSYY and CDR2 is QGS. The CDR3 loop spans 21 amino acids. CDR3 loop: CALGELYDPTGSYLYTDKLIF. As DNA, the CDR3 is TGTGCTCTTGGGGAACTCTACGACCCTACTGGATCCTACTTGTACACCGATAAACTCATCTTT.

This clone has just one count. Only one base separates this from a far larger clonotype, so it likely reflects a read error. The same CDR3 also results from other DNA sequences found in this sample. The chain couples TRDV2 to TRDJ1; no reliable D call. Trimming cost V 2 bases and J 0 bases, with 15 bases left between them. Germline CDR1 and CDR2: GEAIGNYY and EKD. This CDR3 is 16 amino acids long. CDR3 DNA sequence: TGTGCCTGTGACAAGCTAGGGGCTGAGAACACCGATAAACTCATCTTT. This encodes CACDKLGAENTDKLIF.

With respect to this clone: The TCRdb record carries a much larger clone's protein, which differs from this DNA's translation at residue 10; a read error is the likely cause, and the protein listed here is the DNA translation. The genes are TRDV2 and TRDJ1; 10 bases agree with TRDD3. The CDR3 loop spans 22 amino acids. Germline CDR1 reads GEAIGNYY; CDR2 reads EKD. The ends lost 1 base at V and 0 bases at J; junction bases unmatched: 22. The CDR3 sequence is CACDTVLGDARTARRYTDKLIF. CDR3 sequence (DNA): TGTGCCTGTGACACGGTACTGGGGGATGCACGCACCGCGCGACGGTACACCGATAAACTCATCTTT.

This clone was picked up a small number of times. A far larger clone is one nucleotide away, so this likely arose from a read error. The same CDR3 can be traced to other DNA sequences in this sample. The chain employs TRDV2 and TRDJ1; perhaps TRDD3 as D (6 bases). This CDR3 has 19 amino acids. CDR1 GEAIGNYY and CDR2 EKD come from the germline V gene. CDR3 amino acids: CACDKVGAGQTHSTDKLIF. The CDR3, as DNA: TGTGCCTGCGACAAAGTGGGGGCGGGCCAAACCCATTCCACCGATAAACTCATCTTT.

Judged by abundance, this clone is medium-sized. The V call is TRDV1, the J call TRDJ1, with D possibly TRDD3 on 5 matching bases. The CDR3 consists of 16 residues. The V gene lost 9 bases and the J gene lost 0 bases, with 20 bases spanning the gap. Germline V gives CDR1 TSWWSYY, CDR2 QGS. The CDR3 loop reads CALVVTPEGNTDKLIF. DNA of the CDR3: TGTGCTCTCGTTGTGACCCCCGAGGGGAACACCGATAAACTCATCTTT.

This clone is hyperexpanded by share. The sample has other DNA sequences that encode this CDR3 too. CDR3 in amino acids: CALGPTNGWGIQGELIF. CDR3 in DNA: TGTGCTCTTGGACCTACGAATGGCTGGGGGATACAGGGGGAACTCATCTTT. The V and J genes are TRDV1 and TRDJ1, with 11 bases fitting TRDD3. V was pared by 6 bases and J by 9 bases, with 18 bases of the junction left unmatched. Germline values: CDR1 TSWWSYY, CDR2 QGS. The CDR3 extends over 17 amino acids.

This clone appeared a few times. TCRdb shows a much larger clone's protein in place of this DNA's translation, and the two differ at residue 15, likely through a read error; the protein shown is translated from the DNA. This rearrangement joins TRDV2 to TRDJ1; 12 bases match TRDD3. This CDR3 region has 17 residues. Germline CDR1 and CDR2: GEAIGNYY and EKD. Here the CDR3 reads CACDGLLGDTGGDKPIF. The CDR3 DNA reads TGTGCCTGTGACGGATTACTGGGGGATACCGGCGGCGATAAACCCATCTTT.

By share, this clone ranks as large. Other DNA sequences in this specimen translate into the identical CDR3. This sequence joins TRDV2 and TRDJ1, with 9 bases fitting TRDD3. This CDR3 has 16 amino acids. Germline CDR1 and CDR2: GEAIGNYY and EKD. V lost 4 bases, J lost 0 bases, and 8 bases stayed unmatched. The CDR3 DNA reads as TGTGCCTGTGATCCACTGGGGGACGGGTACACCGATAAACTCATCTTT. Protein product: CACDPLGDGYTDKLIF.

In the case of this clone: This DNA translates differently at residue 6 from the TCRdb protein, which is that of a much larger clone; a read error is likely, and the protein shown is the DNA's own translation. V gene TRDV2 combines with J gene TRDJ1, with D possibly matching TRDD3 (5 bases). Trimming stripped 0 bases from V and 0 bases from J, with 13 bases between. Germline CDR1 is GEAIGNYY and CDR2 is EKD. This CDR3 is 16 amino acids long. CDR3: CACDTAGELYTDKLIF. The CDR3 region has the DNA TGTGCCTGTGACACCGCCGGGGAACTGTACACCGATAAACTCATCTTT.

A note on this clone: The protein that TCRdb holds for this DNA derives from a much larger clone and differs from the translated DNA at residue 11, which likely indicates a read error; the protein shown here is translated from the DNA. The rearrangement links TRDV2 to TRDJ1, with 10 bases fitting TRDD3. After removal of 2 bases from V and 3 bases from J, the junction contained 8 bases not matched to a gene. From germline, CDR1 is GEAIGNYY and CDR2 EKD. The CDR3 spans 16 residues. The CDR3 region is CACDNMGDTIADKLIF. CDR3 in DNA: TGTGCCTGTGACAACATGGGGGATACCATCGCCGATAAACTCATCTTT.

Notes on this clone: With a far larger clone one base away, a read error is the likely cause. The chain carries TRDV2 and TRDJ1, with 9 bases identical to TRDD3. From germline, CDR1 is GEAIGNYY and CDR2 EKD. The CDR3 spans 16 residues. J gave up 0 bases and V 5 bases, and 9 bases lay outside the gene matches. The CDR3 nucleotides read TGTGCCTGTGGCCAGCTTACTGGGGGACACACCGATAAACTCATCTTT. As protein: CACGQLTGGHTDKLIF.

Concerning this clone itself: This is likely an artifact of a read error, given a far larger clone one base away. The genes are TRDV1 and TRDJ1; D possibly corresponds to TRDD2 (6 bases). Trimming removed 0 bases from V and 3 bases from J, with 65 bases in between. This CDR3 spans 33 amino acids. Germline CDR1 reads TSWWSYY; CDR2 reads QGS. CDR3 loop: CALGELEQGVRASFIPSPYIPTHTVGYADKLIF. In nucleotides, the CDR3 is TGTGCTCTTGGGGAACTAGAGCAAGGGGTCCGCGCGAGTTTCATACCTTCCCCATACATACCCACTCATACAGTGGGGTACGCCGATAAACTCATCTTT.

By proportion, this clone is medium-sized (0.01 to 0.1%). V usage is TRDV1 and J usage is TRDJ1; perhaps TRDD3 as D (5 bases). This CDR3 is built from 24 residues. V was cut by 0 bases and J by 0 bases, with 35 bases left in between. Germline assignment: CDR1 TSWWSYY and CDR2 QGS. Here the CDR3 reads CALGELPGPAPRLRGGPYTDKLIF. The DNA for the CDR3 is TGTGCTCTTGGGGAACTCCCGGGGCCGGCACCGAGATTAAGGGGGGGCCCGTACACCGATAAACTCATCTTT.

A remark on this clone: This may stem from a read error, because a much larger clone lies one nucleotide away. The V call is TRDV2, the J call TRDJ1, with TRDD3 as a possible D gene (6 bases). The CDR3 is made up of 15 amino acids. Germline values: CDR1 GEAIGNYY, CDR2 EKD. The CDR3 DNA is TGTGCCTGTGATGCTGTGGGGATGCGGCTCGATAAACCCATCTTT. Encoded protein: CACDAVGMRLDKPIF.

Remarks on this clone: With only one base between it and a far larger clone, this is likely a read error. This same CDR3 is encoded by further DNA sequences in the sample. The chain links TRDV2 to TRDJ3; the D gene is possibly TRDD3 (5 bases). Germline V lookup: CDR1 GEAIGNYY, CDR2 EKD. The CDR3 is 16 amino acids. The CDR3 DNA reads TGTGCCTGTGACCCGTCAAGCTCCTGGGACACTCGACAGATGTTTTTC. Protein: CACDPSSSWDTRQMFF.

J is TRDJ2 and V is TRDV1; perhaps TRDD3 as D (7 bases). The CDR3 is made up of 20 amino acids. V lost 4 bases, J lost 6 bases, and 30 bases lay in between. Looked up from germline, CDR1 is TSWWSYY and CDR2 is QGS. DNA for the CDR3: TGTGCTCTTGGGGCCACCCCGTTACCTTCCCGGATACGGTTGCCAGCACAACTCTTCTTT. Translated, it gives CALGATPLPSRIRLPAQLFF.

A word on this clone: A far bigger clonotype differs at one base, so this is likely a read error. Other DNA sequences in this sample translate to the same CDR3. V usage is TRDV2 and J usage is TRDJ1, with 7 bases identical to TRDD3. This CDR3 is 19 amino acids long. Germline V gene lookup returns CDR1 GEAIGNYY and CDR2 EKD. The chain's CDR3 is CACDPLRVGDSRSTDKLIF. The CDR3 DNA reads as TGTGCCTGTGACCCCCTGAGGGTGGGGGACTCCCGAAGCACCGATAAGCTCATCTTT.

This clone rates as medium-sized. The V gene is TRDV2, the J gene TRDJ1; 7 nucleotides align to TRDD3. With V trimmed by 3 bases and J by 3 bases, 9 bases remained unmatched. The CDR3 covers 15 residues. The germline V gene encodes CDR1 GEAIGNYY and CDR2 EKD. CDR3 in amino acids: CACDSLLGKPDKLIF. CDR3 nucleotide sequence: TGTGCCTGTGACTCCCTACTGGGGAAACCCGATAAACTCATCTTT.

By sample share, this clone is large. The same CDR3 can be traced to other DNA sequences in this sample. The chain joins TRDV2 to TRDJ1; 7 nucleotides match TRDD3. CDR3 length equals 16 residues. The V gene end was trimmed by 2 bases and the J gene end by 0 bases; junction bases not matched to a gene: 8. CDR1 is GEAIGNYY, CDR2 EKD, per germline. DNA for the CDR3: TGTGCCTGTGACAAGCTGGGGGCTGAGAACACCGATAAACTCATCTTT. Protein: CACDKLGAENTDKLIF.

In this sample, this clone is large (0.1 to 1%). The sample contains more than one DNA sequence encoding this CDR3. The chain carries TRDV2 and TRDJ1; TRDD3 might be the D (6 bases). Germline lookup yields CDR1 GEAIGNYY and CDR2 EKD. V was pared by 2 bases and J by 0 bases, with 15 bases between. The CDR3 is 16 amino acids. The CDR3 DNA is TGTGCCTGTGACAGGATGGGGGCTTGGAACACCGATAAACTCATCTTT. Protein product: CACDRMGAWNTDKLIF.

This clone has more than one count but fewer than ten. Only one base separates this from a far larger clonotype, so it likely reflects a read error. In the same sample, other DNA sequences code for this CDR3. V gene TRDV2 combines with J gene TRDJ1; 10 bases align to TRDD3. Germline V gene data show CDR1 as GEAIGNYY and CDR2 as EKD. The CDR3 extends over 16 amino acids. The CDR3 DNA reads TGTGCCTGCGACAACATGGGGGATACCATCACCGATAAACTCATCTTT. Amino acids: CACDNMGDTITDKLIF.

This clone is medium-sized (0.01 to 0.1%) within its sample. This rearrangement joins TRDV1 to TRDJ1; 7 bases agree with TRDD3. With 0 bases clipped from V and 0 bases from J, the junction kept 28 bases outside the gene matches. This CDR3 region has 24 residues. Looked up from germline, CDR1 is TSWWSYY and CDR2 is QGS. CDR3: CALGELHTLGILLAGGHDTDKLIF. As DNA, the CDR3 is TGTGCTCTTGGGGAACTACACACACTCGGCATTCTTCTCGCTGGGGGGCATGACACCGATAAACTCATCTTT.

This clone ranks as large (0.1 to 1%). This chain connects TRDV2 to TRDJ1; 10 positions agree with TRDD3. The CDR3 has 20 amino acids. J lost 1 base, V lost 3 bases, and 19 bases had no gene match. Germline values: CDR1 GEAIGNYY, CDR2 EKD. The CDR3 region is CACDPLVPELGDKGTDKLIF. As DNA, the CDR3 is TGTGCCTGTGACCCATTGGTCCCTGAGCTGGGGGATAAGGGCACCGATAAACTCATCTTT.